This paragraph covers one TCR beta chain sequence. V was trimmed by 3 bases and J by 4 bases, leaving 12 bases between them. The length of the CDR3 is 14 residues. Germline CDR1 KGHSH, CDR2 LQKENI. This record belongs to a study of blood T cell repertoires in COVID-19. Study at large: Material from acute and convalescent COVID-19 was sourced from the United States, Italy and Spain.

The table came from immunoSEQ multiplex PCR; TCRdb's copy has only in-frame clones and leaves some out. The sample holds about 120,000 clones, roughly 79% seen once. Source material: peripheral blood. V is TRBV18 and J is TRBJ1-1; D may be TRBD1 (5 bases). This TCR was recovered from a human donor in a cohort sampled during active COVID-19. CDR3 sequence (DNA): TGTGCCAGCTCACCGCAGGGTACAGTCACTGAAGCTTTCTTT. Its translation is CASSPQGTVTEAFF.